This entry lists 26 T cell receptor beta chains sequenced from one sample in a study of cytomegalovirus exposure and HLA in healthy donors. Researchers ran the PCR with 60 Vbeta and 13 Jbeta primers. Some clones are missing from TCRdb's copy, which holds only in-frame ones; the method was immunoSEQ multiplex PCR. This sample has 110,000 or so clones, with roughly 76% found just once. Input material: PBMCs. The origin of the receptors is a man aged 45-65 years in good health and CMV-seropositive.

The rearrangement links TRBV5-1 to TRBJ1-5, with TRBD1 identical over 9 bases. CDR1 is SGHRS, CDR2 YFSETQ, per germline. The CDR3 spans 14 residues. With V trimmed by 0 bases and J by 9 bases, 4 bases remained unmatched. CDR3 coding DNA: TGCGCCAGCAGCTTGGGACAGGGGGACGGGCCCCAGCATTTT. Translation: CASSLGQGDGPQHF.

This sequence joins TRBV5-1 and TRBJ2-3; 7 bases align to TRBD2. The germline gives CDR1 SGHRS, CDR2 YFSETQ. J gave up 6 bases and V 3 bases, and 13 bases lay outside the gene matches. CDR3 length: 16 amino acids. CDR3 sequence (DNA): TGCGCCAGCAGCTCCCAGGGAGCGGGGCTCTTGGATACGCAGTATTTT. It specifies CASSSQGAGLLDTQYF. Full variable domain (rest looked up from reference TRBV5-1 and TRBJ2-3): KAGVTQTPRYLIKTRGQQVTLSCSPISGHRSVSWYQQTPGQGLQFLFEYFSETQRNKGNFPGRFSGRQFSNSRSEMNVSTLELGDSALYLCASSSQGAGLLDTQYFGPGTRLTVL.

This clone showed up just a few times. This sequence joins TRBV14 and TRBJ1-4; possible D gene TRBD1, 5 bases. V was trimmed by 4 bases and J by 0 bases, leaving 15 bases between them. Per germline, CDR1 SGHDN and CDR2 FVKESK. The CDR3 has 17 amino acids. The CDR3 sequence is CASSRLGDGSTNEKLFF. DNA of the CDR3: TGTGCCAGCAGCCGACTAGGGGACGGCTCAACTAATGAAAAACTGTTTTTT.

This chain links TRBV4-3 with TRBJ2-5; D is possibly TRBD2 (6 bases). With the DNA end fitting TRBJ2-7 better, the J assignment may be wrong. The CDR3 length is 15 residues. The V gene's germline CDR1 is LGHNA and CDR2 YSLEER. CDR3 DNA: TGCGCCAGCAGCCAATTCGAGGGACTCTCCTACGAGCAGTACTTC. Translating it yields CASSQFEGLSYEQYF.

The chain employs TRBV27 and TRBJ1-5, with TRBD1 matching 8 bases. After removal of 0 bases from V and 1 base from J, the junction contained 8 bases not matched to a gene. Germline CDR1 is MNHEY and CDR2 is SMNVEV (reference sequence). This CDR3 region has 18 residues. The CDR3 nucleotides read TGTGCCAGCAGTTTATCTCGGACAGGGTTCGAAAGCAATCAGCCCCAGCATTTT. Protein sequence: CASSLSRTGFESNQPQHF.

This clone was seen a handful of times. The chain has TRBV29-1 and TRBJ2-6; D is perhaps TRBD2 (6 bases). Per germline, CDR1 SQVTM and CDR2 ANQGSEA. The CDR3 has 15 residues. V lost 4 bases, J lost 1 base, and 11 bases lay in between. The DNA for the CDR3 is TGCAGCGTTGGGGTGACTAGTTCTGGGGCCAACGTCCTGACTTTC. Translating gives CSVGVTSSGANVLTF.

The DNA of the CDR3 is TGCGCCAGCAGCCAAGACAGGACTAGCGGAACGTACCAAGAGACCCAGTACTTC. Its protein product is CASSQDRTSGTYQETQYF. The chain carries TRBV4-1 and TRBJ2-5, with 10 bases lining up with TRBD2. CDR1 is MGHRA, CDR2 YSYEKL, per germline. The trim removed 0 bases at V and 0 bases at J, leaving 7 bases unmatched. This CDR3 region has 18 residues.

The chain joins TRBV4-3 to TRBJ2-1, with D hard to call. V was trimmed by 0 bases and J by 6 bases, leaving 9 bases between them. Germline V gene data show CDR1 as LGHNA and CDR2 as YSLEER. The CDR3 contains 14 residues. CDR3 residues: CASSQEGAFNEQFF. Here the CDR3 DNA reads TGCGCCAGCAGCCAAGAGGGCGCCTTCAATGAGCAGTTCTTC.

V is TRBV6-6 and J is TRBJ2-3; D is undetermined. The V end was cut by 6 bases, the J end by 6 bases, with 19 bases between. This CDR3 contains 15 residues. Looked up from germline, CDR1 is MNHNY and CDR2 is SVGAGI (reference sequence). CDR3 sequence reads: CASRPNTLRHDTQYF. As DNA, the CDR3 is TGTGCCAGCAGACCTAACACACTACGGCACGATACGCAGTATTTT.

This clone was picked up a small number of times. This chain joins TRBV28 and TRBJ2-7; TRBD1 matches 12 bases. The CDR3 is 17 amino acids. The V and J ends lost 10 bases and 0 bases, in that order; junction bases with no gene match: 13. Germline CDR1 is MDHEN and CDR2 is SYDVKM. The CDR3 DNA is TGTGCCACCACCGGGACAGGGGGCGCAGGTAGCTCCTACGAGCAGTACTTC. Residues: CATTGTGGAGSSYEQYF.

This rearrangement joins TRBV7-9 to TRBJ1-2, with TRBD1 identical over 7 bases. J lost 0 bases, V lost 6 bases, and 7 bases had no gene match. The CDR3 is made up of 15 amino acids. Looked up from germline, CDR1 is SEHNR and CDR2 is FQNEAQ (reference sequence). The CDR3 DNA is TGTGCCAGCAGGATGACAGGGACACCTAACTATGGCTACACCTTC. It encodes CASRMTGTPNYGYTF. Full variable domain (rest looked up from reference TRBV7-9 and TRBJ1-2): DTGVSQNPRHKITKRGQNVTFRCDPISEHNRLYWYRQTLGQGPEFLTYFQNEAQLEKSRLLSDRFSAERPKGSFSTLEIQRTEQGDSAMYLCASRMTGTPNYGYTFGSGTRLTVV.

The count of this clone is one. This chain connects TRBV11-2 to TRBJ2-1; TRBD2 matches at 8 bases. V dropped 4 bases and J dropped 3; count of bases not matched to a gene: 8. The length of the CDR3 is 16 residues. Germline assignment: CDR1 SGHAT and CDR2 FQNNGV. CDR3 bases: TGTGCCAGCAGCTCGTCTAGCGGGTTTAGCTACAATGAGCAGTTCTTC. Its translation: CASSSSSGFSYNEQFF.

This clone was picked up one time. This chain connects TRBV6-4 to TRBJ1-5; 7 bases line up with TRBD1. The CDR3 is 16 amino acids. V trimming: 1 base; J trimming: 3 bases; junction bases outside the gene matches: 6. The germline CDR1 and CDR2 sequences are MRHNA and SNTAGT. The DNA for the CDR3 is TGTGCCAGCAGTGACTTCCGGGACAGACTCAATCAGCCCCAGCATTTT. It yields the protein CASSDFRDRLNQPQHF.

The chain carries TRBV7-2 and TRBJ2-1; no clear D gene. Trimming removed 1 base at V and 16 bases at J, with 14 bases between. The germline CDR1 and CDR2 sequences are SGHTA and FQGNSA. The CDR3 loop spans 12 amino acids. CDR3 coding DNA: TGTGCCAGCAGCTTAGTGGGCCTTGGTCGATTCTTC. The encoded protein is CASSLVGLGRFF.

The chain joins TRBV19 to TRBJ1-2, with D maybe TRBD1 (5 bases). The germline gives CDR1 LNHDA, CDR2 SQIVND (reference sequence). The CDR3 sequence is 14 residues long. V lost 6 bases and J lost 7, with 18 bases in between. CDR3 loop: CASSPGGRNRGYTF. CDR3 nucleotide sequence: TGTGCCAGTAGCCCGGGGGGGAGGAATCGTGGCTACACCTTC.

J is TRBJ2-2 and V is TRBV10-3, with 7 positions matching TRBD1. Trimming cost V 2 bases and J 4 bases; bases outside gene matches: 4. Germline CDR1 is ENHRY and CDR2 is SYGVKD. This CDR3 contains 15 residues. The CDR3 loop is CAISEEGARTGELFF. The CDR3 DNA is TGTGCCATCAGTGAGGAGGGGGCGCGCACCGGGGAGCTGTTTTTT.

The chain employs TRBV5-4 and TRBJ2-3; 9 positions match TRBD1. CDR3 length equals 14 residues. From germline, CDR1 is SGHNT and CDR2 YYREEE (reference sequence). Trimming removed 4 bases from V and 3 bases from J; junction bases left unmatched: 3. In nucleotides, the CDR3 is TGTGCCAGCAGCCAACAGGGGGCAACAGATACGCAGTATTTT. It codes for CASSQQGATDTQYF.

Details on this clone: The junction does not match germline at one end; this may be a read error. The rearrangement joins TRBV6-6 to TRBJ1-5, with D perhaps matching TRBD1 (6 bases). The germline V gene encodes CDR1 MNHNY and CDR2 SVGAGI (reference sequence). The CDR3 has 14 residues. The CDR3 DNA reads TGTGCCAGCGGTTATCAGGGGAACAATCAGCCCCAGCATTTT. It translates to CASGYQGNNQPQHF.

This chain uses TRBV5-1 with TRBJ2-5; 7 nucleotides line up with TRBD1. The last part of the DNA fits TRBJ2-7 better; the J call may be wrong. The CDR3 has 14 amino acids. Per the germline V gene, CDR1 is SGHRS and CDR2 is YFSETQ. CDR3: CASSLDRGPGEQYF. CDR3 in DNA: TGCGCCAGCAGCTTGGACAGGGGTCCTGGCGAGCAGTACTTC.

This clone turned up a few times. The chain employs TRBV6-1 and TRBJ2-7; 11 bases are a match to TRBD2. V trimming: 5 bases; J trimming: 3 bases; junction bases outside the gene matches: 3. Germline V gene lookup returns CDR1 MNHNS and CDR2 SASEGT. CDR3 length: 14 amino acids. The CDR3 protein is CASSYGTSGYEQYF. DNA of the CDR3: TGTGCCAGCAGTTATGGGACTAGCGGCTACGAGCAGTACTTC.

The rearrangement links TRBV11-3 to TRBJ1-1; D unclear. The germline V gene encodes CDR1 SGHNT and CDR2 YENEEA. V lost 3 bases, J lost 11 bases, and 10 bases lay in between. This CDR3 region has 11 residues. The DNA for the CDR3 is TGTGCCAGCAGCTTGGCCGGCGGCGCTTTCTTT. This encodes CASSLAGGAFF.

The chain is built from TRBV5-6 and TRBJ2-7, with D possibly being TRBD1 (5 bases). Per germline, CDR1 SGHDT and CDR2 YYEEEE. V lost 0 bases and J 5 bases, leaving 12 bases between the germline ends. The CDR3 has 14 residues. In DNA, the CDR3 is TGTGCCAGCAGCTTGGTCAGGGCTACCCACGAGCAGTACTTC. This sequence encodes CASSLVRATHEQYF.

This clone was seen a single time. This sequence joins TRBV5-1 and TRBJ1-6; 9 nucleotides align to TRBD1. J gave up 10 bases and V 0 bases, and 8 bases lay outside the gene matches. Per germline, CDR1 SGHRS and CDR2 YFSETQ. The CDR3 spans 16 residues. CDR3: CASSLGTGTGNSPLHF. The CDR3 DNA reads as TGCGCCAGCAGCTTGGGTACCGGGACAGGGAACTCACCCCTCCACTTT.

This clone was counted only a few times. CDR3 nucleotide sequence: TGCGCCAGCAGCTTCGGAGATACGCAGTATTTT. It is translated as CASSFGDTQYF. V gene TRBV5-1 combines with J gene TRBJ2-3, with no clear D. This CDR3 has 11 residues. CDR1 SGHRS and CDR2 YFSETQ come from the germline V gene. V lost 2 bases to trimming and J lost 5 bases, with 3 bases between them.

The CDR3 sequence is CASASRGTNYGYTF. Here the CDR3 DNA reads TGTGCCAGCGCCTCCCGGGGAACGAACTATGGCTACACCTTC. The V gene is TRBV5-4, the J gene TRBJ1-2; D is unresolved. V lost 7 bases, J lost 2 bases, and 15 bases lay in between. The CDR3 is 14 amino acids. Per germline, CDR1 SGHNT and CDR2 YYREEE (reference sequence). The entire variable domain, with the rest obtained from reference TRBV5-4 and TRBJ1-2, is as follows: ETGVTQSPTHLIKTRGQQVTLRCSSQSGHNTVSWYQQALGQGPQFIFQYYREEENGRGNFPPRFSGLQFPNYSSELNVNALELDDSALYLCASASRGTNYGYTFGSGTRLTVV.

This clone was detected only a few times. The chain has TRBV6-4 and TRBJ2-2; TRBD2 might be the D (6 bases). The CDR3 runs to 14 residues. Germline V gives CDR1 MRHNA, CDR2 SNTAGT. V lost 3 bases and J lost 5, with 10 bases in between. In DNA, the CDR3 is TGTGCCAGCAGTGAGGGGACTTCTACCGGGGAGCTGTTTTTT. Amino acids: CASSEGTSTGELFF.